The present entry profiles one TCR beta chain with its context. The CDR3 runs 12 residues. Germline CDR1 is LGHNA and CDR2 is YNFKEQ. The V end lost 4 bases, the J end lost 7 bases, and 7 bases lay between the germline ends. The sample is drawn from a study of T cell changes during pregnancy in multiple sclerosis. TCRdb's table, derived via immunoSEQ multiplex PCR, lists solely in-frame clones and lacks some. Of tens of thousands of clones in the sample, just over 90% are singletons; the top ten hold roughly 2.5%. This clonotype originated in a female donor with multiple sclerosis, enrolled in a pregnancy study. The rearrangement joins TRBV4-2 to TRBJ1-4; D uncertain. The sample consisted of peripheral blood, taken in the second trimester of pregnancy. The CDR3 DNA follows: TGTGCCAGCAGCCCCGGCGGTGAAAAACTGTTTTTT. It codes for CASSPGGEKLFF.